This TCR beta chain was documented in a study of vaccination effects on CD4 cells after COVID-19. Study background: Of the BNT162b2 and mRNA-1273 vaccines, participants received two doses of one or the other.

Germline values: CDR1 MNHNY, CDR2 SVGAGI (reference sequence). This CDR3 region has 14 residues. Germline trimming cut 6 bases from V and 4 bases from J; bases unmatched to any gene: 6. Points on this clone: Its cognate antigen is unknown.

Clones were sequenced by immunoSEQ multiplex PCR, and TCRdb holds only the in-frame ones, with some missing. The data contain 55,000 to 80,000 clones, around 72% of them singletons. CD4+ T cells specific for antigen were expanded with viral peptide pools by the ViraFEST assay before sequencing. A 10-day culture period preceded the isolation of CD4+ T cells. Each vaccine recipient was nucleocapsid antibody negative and had no prior SARS-CoV-2 infection. Broader study findings: The study had few convalescent patients and no early post-infection timepoints. Substantial clonal contraction characterized both infection- and vaccine-induced clones late after vaccination.

The chain is built from TRBV6-6 and TRBJ1-5; 7 positions agree with TRBD1. This receptor was identified in a human donor who received a COVID-19 vaccine. The sample consisted of CD4+ T cells from PBMCs cultured with HCoV-OC43 spike peptides, taken before COVID-19 vaccination. Noted subset: HCoV-OC43 spike overlapping peptide pool stimulation. This CDR3 is CASRPGTDNQPQHF. The CDR3 DNA reads TGTGCCAGCAGGCCCGGGACAGATAATCAGCCCCAGCATTTT.